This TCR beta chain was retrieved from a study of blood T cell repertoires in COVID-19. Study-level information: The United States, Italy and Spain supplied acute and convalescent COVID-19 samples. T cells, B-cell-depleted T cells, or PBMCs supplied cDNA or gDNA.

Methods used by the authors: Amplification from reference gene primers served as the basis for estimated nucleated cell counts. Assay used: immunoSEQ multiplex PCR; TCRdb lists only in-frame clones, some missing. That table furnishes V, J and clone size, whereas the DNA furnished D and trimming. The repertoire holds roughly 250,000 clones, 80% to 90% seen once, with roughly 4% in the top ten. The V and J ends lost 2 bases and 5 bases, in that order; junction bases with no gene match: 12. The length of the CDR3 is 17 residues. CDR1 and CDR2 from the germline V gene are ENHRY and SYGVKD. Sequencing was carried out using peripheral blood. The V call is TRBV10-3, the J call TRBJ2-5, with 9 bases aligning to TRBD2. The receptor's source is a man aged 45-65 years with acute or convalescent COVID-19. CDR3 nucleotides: TGTGCCATCAGTGAGGGTGGCGGGGGGGCGTTTTGGGAGACCCAGTACTTC. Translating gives CAISEGGGGAFWETQYF.